This T cell receptor beta chain appears in the sequencing data of a study of T cells in Graves' hyperthyroidism and ophthalmopathy. Amplification of TCR beta CDR3 regions was performed using RNA transcripts as template. HTBI primers were used for first-round RT-PCR of the TCR CDR3. TCRdb reprocessed the multiplex PCR reads with MiXCR, giving one entry per CDR3 protein. The profile shows about 640,000 distinct CDR3 sequences, around 20% of them singletons. This clonotype was observed at least ten times. V dropped 5 bases and J dropped 5; count of bases not matched to a gene: 10. Germline V gene lookup returns CDR1 MNHNS and CDR2 SASEGT. The CDR3 runs to 15 residues. PBMCs stemmed from about 9.7 ml fresh peripheral blood.

This sequence was found in a man in his thirties or forties with Graves' ophthalmopathy. The V call is TRBV6-1, the J call TRBJ2-7; 9 nucleotides match TRBD1. Material: blood. The CDR3 is CASSYLTGGRDEQYF. The CDR3 coding sequence is TGTGCCAGCAGTTACCTAACAGGGGGCAGGGACGAGCAGTACTTC.